These T cell receptor beta chains were read from a single sample in a study of cytomegalovirus exposure and HLA in healthy donors. Libraries were prepared by immunoSEQ multiplex PCR; TCRdb keeps only in-frame clonotypes and omits some of them. The sample lists more than 90,000 clones, around 83% seen once, with roughly a fifth in the top ten. Sequencing was performed on PBMCs. The source of these receptors is a man younger than 45 in good health and CMV-seropositive. CDR3s leave out the opening cysteine and the closing phenylalanine or tryptophan. The size of a clone is reported for some rows only, either as once, few or many, or as a class for expanded clones.

TRBJ2-7	TRBV5-4	.	ASSFSTDSYEQY
TRBJ1-1	TRBV7-8	.	ASSEGTEAF
TRBJ1-1	TRBV6-5	.	ASSRQGTTEAF
TRBJ1-1	TRBV9	.	ASSPGWGTEAF
TRBJ2-4	TRBV7-8	few	ASSLPPLHRGNIQY
TRBJ1-2	TRBV7-8	.	ASSLGSANYGYT
TRBJ1-6	TRBV4-1	.	ASSPGYNSPLH
TRBJ2-7	TRBV19	once	ASSIGQGYEQY
TRBJ1-2	TRBV7-3	.	ASSFGQGAVYGYT
TRBJ2-7	TRBV5-4	.	ASSRGQGPYEQY
TRBJ2-5	TRBV5-1	.	ASSLTALGTSAQETQY
TRBJ1-2	TRBV15	.	ATRGGRGQGYGYT
TRBJ1-6	TRBV7-3	.	ASSALRDSPLH
TRBJ1-4	TRBV28	.	ASRTGGGEKLF
TRBJ2-1	TRBV5-1	.	ASHDAAGNNEQF
TRBJ2-7	TRBV5-1	.	ASSPMVVGHSSHEQY
TRBJ1-2	TRBV5-1	.	ASSPTTAADSFA
TRBJ1-5	TRBV10-3	.	AITTGGLDQPQH
TRBJ1-6	TRBV2	.	ASKENSPLH
TRBJ1-2	TRBV9	few	ASSATPRDNGYT